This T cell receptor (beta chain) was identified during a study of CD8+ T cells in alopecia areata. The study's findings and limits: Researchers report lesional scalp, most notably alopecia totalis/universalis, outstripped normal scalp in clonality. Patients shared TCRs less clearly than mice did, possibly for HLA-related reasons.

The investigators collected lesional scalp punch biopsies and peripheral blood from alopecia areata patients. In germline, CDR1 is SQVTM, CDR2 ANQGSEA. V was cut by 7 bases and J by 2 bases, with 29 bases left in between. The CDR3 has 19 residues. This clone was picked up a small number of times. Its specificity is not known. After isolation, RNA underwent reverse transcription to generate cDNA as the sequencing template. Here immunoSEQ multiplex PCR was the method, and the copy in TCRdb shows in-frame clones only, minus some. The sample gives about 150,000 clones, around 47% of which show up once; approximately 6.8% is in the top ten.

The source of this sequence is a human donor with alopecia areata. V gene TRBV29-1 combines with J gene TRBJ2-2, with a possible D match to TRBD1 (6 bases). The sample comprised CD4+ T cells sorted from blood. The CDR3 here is CSAALPEQGSLKNTGELFF. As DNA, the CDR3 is TGCAGCGCAGCTCTCCCCGAGCAGGGGTCACTTAAAAACACCGGGGAGCTGTTTTTT.